The 13 T cell receptor beta chains listed next were all sequenced from one sample in a study of response to subunit inactivated influenza vaccine. TCRdb called the RT-PCR reads again in MiXCR, with one record for every CDR3 protein. The sample lists 550,000 to 800,000 distinct CDR3 sequences; around a sixth were seen once. Sample: PBMCs from blood, taken 12 days after vaccination. These receptors all come from a man aged 45-60 years who received an inactivated influenza vaccine.

The V call is TRBV12-3 or TRBV12-4, the J call TRBJ1-1; D call uncertain. The CDR3 runs 12 residues. The V end was cut by 1 base, the J end by 11 bases, with 11 bases between. The CDR3 DNA reads TGTGCCAGCAGTTTAGAACGGGCAAGGGCTTTCTTT. Its protein is CASSLERARAFF.

The V gene is TRBV21-1, the J gene TRBJ2-2; the table's D gene call, TRBD1, was not cross checked with the DNA. TRBV21-1 counts as a pseudogene. The CDR3 is 18 amino acids. CDR3 protein: CASSIVESAGPFTGELFF. The DNA of the CDR3 is TGTGCCAGCAGCATTGTTGAATCTGCGGGACCTTTCACCGGGGAGCTGTTTTTT.

This clonotype was seen only a few times. This sequence joins TRBV10-3 and TRBJ2-7; D possibly matches TRBD1 or TRBD2 (5 bases each). Germline CDR1 ENHRY, CDR2 SYGVKD. V lost 2 bases and J 2 bases, leaving 10 bases between the germline ends. The CDR3 has 14 amino acids. The CDR3 here is CAISEHRDPYEQYF. The DNA of the CDR3 is TGTGCCATCAGTGAGCACCGGGACCCCTACGAGCAGTACTTC.

The sample holds a few counts of this clonotype. The chain couples TRBV7-2 to TRBJ2-3; a weak D match, TRBD1 (5 bases). The CDR3 sequence is 13 residues long. V shed 2 bases and J shed 4 bases, with 7 bases lying between them. CDR1 is SGHTA, CDR2 FQGNSA, per germline. The CDR3 spells CASSLQGSDTQYF. The CDR3 bases are TGTGCCAGCAGCTTACAGGGATCAGATACGCAGTATTTT.

The sample holds a few counts of this clonotype. This sequence joins TRBV29-1 and TRBJ2-1, with 11 bases lining up with TRBD1. The trim removed 0 bases at V and 6 bases at J, leaving 7 bases unmatched. Germline assignment: CDR1 SQVTM and CDR2 ANQGSEA. This CDR3 has 16 amino acids. CDR3 DNA: TGCAGCGTTGAAGATGGGGACAGGGGGTATAGCAATGAGCAGTTCTTC. Its translation: CSVEDGDRGYSNEQFF.

The CDR3 loop is CASSLRGRGNRDNEQFF. For the CDR3, the DNA is TGTGCCAGCAGCTTAAGGGGGAGGGGAAATCGAGACAATGAGCAGTTCTTC. The chain uses TRBV11-2 and TRBJ2-1; weak D call: TRBD2 (7 bases). Per the germline V gene, CDR1 is SGHAT and CDR2 is FQNNGV. V was pared by 2 bases and J by 5 bases, with 19 bases between. This CDR3 region has 17 residues. Filled out from reference TRBV11-2 and TRBJ2-1, the complete variable domain reads EAGVAQSPRYKIIEKRQSVAFWCNPISGHATLYWYQQILGQGPKLLIQFQNNGVVDDSQLPKDRFSAERLKGVDSTLKIQPAKLEDSAVYLCASSLRGRGNRDNEQFFGPGTRLTVL.

This clonotype was detected ten times or more. This chain uses TRBV4-1 with TRBJ2-1, with 7 nucleotides matching TRBD2. The CDR3 length is 17 residues. J gave up 6 bases and V 2 bases, and 13 bases lay outside the gene matches. CDR1 is MGHRA and CDR2 is YSYEKL in the germline V gene. Here the CDR3 reads CASSQQVWERGSNEQFF. The CDR3 DNA follows: TGCGCCAGCAGCCAACAGGTTTGGGAGCGGGGATCCAATGAGCAGTTCTTC.

The DNA for the CDR3 is TGTGCCAGCGGCCGGGGGACAGCGAACACCGGGGAGCTGTTTTTT. Its translation is CASGRGTANTGELFF. V gene TRBV7-9 combines with J gene TRBJ2-2; D possibly corresponds to TRBD1 (7 bases). The germline V and J ends were trimmed by 8 bases and 0 bases, with 13 bases remaining between them. Germline-derived CDR1 and CDR2 are SEHNR and FQNEAQ (reference sequence). The CDR3 runs to 15 residues.

The genes are TRBV11-3 and TRBJ2-1; D might be TRBD1 or TRBD2, each matching 5 bases. CDR1 and CDR2 (germline): SGHNT, YENEEA. The CDR3 runs 14 residues. Trimming left V 5 bases short and J 5 bases short, with 13 bases between. The CDR3 sequence: CASSAPGRNNEQFF. In nucleotides, the CDR3 is TGTGCCAGCAGCGCCCCGGGACGGAACAATGAGCAGTTCTTC. Full variable domain (outside the CDR3, taken from reference TRBV11-3 and TRBJ2-1): EAGVVQSPRYKIIEKKQPVAFWCNPISGHNTLYWYLQNLGQGPELLIRYENEEAVDDSQLPKDRFSAERLKGVDSTLKIQPAELGDSAVYLCASSAPGRNNEQFFGPGTRLTVL.

This clonotype came up many times. This sequence joins TRBV29-1 and TRBJ2-1, with 8 bases matching TRBD2. CDR1 is SQVTM and CDR2 is ANQGSEA in the germline V gene. J was trimmed by 4 bases and V by 4 bases; bases with no gene match: 6. The CDR3 covers 14 residues. The CDR3 nucleotides are TGCAGCGTTGGCGGGACTAGTGCTTACAATGAGCAGTTCTTC. Its translation: CSVGGTSAYNEQFF.

This chain connects TRBV5-6 to TRBJ2-7; D remains unclear. Germline V gives CDR1 SGHDT, CDR2 YYEEEE. The CDR3 totals 14 residues. Trimming stripped 9 bases from V and 3 bases from J, with 19 bases between. DNA of the CDR3: TGTGCCATGGGATCCGGGCCATACTGCTACGAGCAGTACTTC. Translating it yields CAMGSGPYCYEQYF.

The chain carries TRBV7-3 and TRBJ2-2, with a possible D match to TRBD1 (6 bases). The CDR3 is 15 amino acids. Trimming cost V 5 bases and J 6 bases, with 16 bases left between them. Germline V lookup: CDR1 SGHTA, CDR2 FQGTGA. Here the CDR3 reads CASSLPTGIPGELFF. As DNA, the CDR3 is TGTGCCAGCAGCCTCCCAACAGGGATTCCCGGGGAGCTGTTTTTT.

The chain employs TRBV9 and TRBJ2-1; 8 positions agree with TRBD2. CDR1 and CDR2 (germline): SGDLS, YYNGEE. With V trimmed by 6 bases and J by 5 bases, 7 bases remained unmatched. This CDR3 spans 14 amino acids. CDR3 loop: CASTRSGKDNEQFF. CDR3 DNA sequence: TGTGCCAGCACCCGTAGCGGGAAGGACAATGAGCAGTTCTTC.